This T cell receptor (beta chain) was sequenced in a study of T-cell memory formation after mild COVID-19. TCRdb itself ran the 5' RACE reads through MiXCR, one entry per CDR3 protein. The sample includes about 270,000 distinct CDR3 sequences, less than 20% of them seen just once. This CDR3 spans 13 amino acids. The V end was cut by 5 bases, the J end by 3 bases, with 13 bases between. Germline CDR1 is SQVTM and CDR2 is ANQGSEA. V and J are TRBV29-1 and TRBJ1-2, with D unclear. The source of this sequence is an adult woman who had mild COVID-19 (a few samples of this study predate the infection). Cell type and time point are not known. Sequenced: PBMCs or a T cell subset sorted from them (not recorded which). The CDR3 sequence is CSVRVTLDYGYTF. As DNA, the CDR3 is TGCAGCGTTCGCGTCACCCTGGACTATGGCTACACCTTC. Full variable domain (remainder filled in from reference TRBV29-1 and TRBJ1-2): SAVISQKPSRDICQRGTSLTIQCQVDSQVTMMFWYRQQPGQSLTLIATANQGSEATYESGFVIDKFPISRPNLTFSTLTVSNMSPEDSSIYLCSVRVTLDYGYTFGSGTRLTVV.